The table lists the clone carrying this T cell receptor beta chain with a few counts. The antigen is unknown. Recent vaccinations or acute infections were absent in the healthy HIV-negative adult donors. This record comes from a study of shared clonotypes between healthy human individuals. Study-level points and caveats: Clonotypes not shared had lower generation probabilities than those common to all four donors. Only a few donors were included, so the genetic and exposure-history diversity represented was limited.

Original processing methods: Junction-only sequences produced by ImmunoSEQ had no quality scores, so filtering differed. Only in-frame clones appear in the TCRdb table, and some are missing; sequencing was by immunoSEQ multiplex PCR. Clone size and V and J calls were adopted from that table, with D and trimming inferred from the DNA. Of 700,000 or so clones listed, 72% were seen once; the top ten hold 1.8%. Germline CDR1 and CDR2: MGHRA and YSYEKL. This CDR3 contains 14 residues. The germline V and J ends were trimmed by 11 bases and 3 bases, with 19 bases remaining between them. The material sequenced was memory CD4+ T cells sorted from blood. Indicated subset: CD45RA-negative fraction. This TCR was recovered from a woman younger than 45 in good health. This sequence joins TRBV4-1 and TRBJ1-1; a possible D gene is TRBD1 (5 bases). CDR3 loop: CALRRQIGDTEAFF. CDR3 nucleotides: TGCGCCTTAAGAAGACAGATTGGGGACACTGAAGCTTTCTTT.